A selection of T cell receptor beta chains follows, all from one sample in a study of control samples from healthy donors and cancer patients. Here immunoSEQ multiplex PCR was the method, and the copy in TCRdb shows in-frame clones only, minus some. The data contain about 100,000 clones, around 89% of them singletons. Material for sequencing was blood. The receptor source for this set is a young man in good health. The CDR3 runs from the conserved cysteine through the conserved F or W. A D gene is named only where the DNA matches it firmly. Size is stated for part of the rows, as once, few or many counts, or as a class when the clone is expanded.

size,D,J,V,CDR3,DNA
.,TRBD2,TRBJ2-7,TRBV28,CASSFGGGYEQYF,TGTGCCAGCAGTTTCGGCGGGGGCTACGAGCAGTACTTC
.,.,TRBJ1-6,TRBV6-1,CASSEASGSSPLHF,TGTGCCAGCAGTGAAGCATCGGGGAGTTCACCCCTCCACTTT
.,TRBD2,TRBJ2-1,TRBV6-1,CASSEPRGGSSYNEQFF,TGTGCCAGCAGTGAACCCCGGGGGGGTTCTTCGTACAATGAGCAGTTCTTC
.,.,TRBJ2-2,TRBV5-4,CASSLSGKNTGELFF,TGTGCCAGCAGCTTGTCAGGAAAGAACACCGGGGAGCTGTTTTTT
.,.,TRBJ1-1,TRBV5-1,CASSPSFRTVNTEAFF,TGCGCCAGCAGCCCCTCCTTCCGGACAGTGAACACTGAAGCTTTCTTT
.,.,TRBJ2-7,TRBV19,CASSISGGLSSYEQYF,TGTGCCAGTAGTATCTCCGGGGGGCTCTCCTCCTACGAGCAGTACTTC
.,.,TRBJ1-2,TRBV9,CASSVTGRGGYTF,TGTGCCAGCAGCGTAACTGGGAGGGGTGGCTACACCTTC
.,TRBD2,TRBJ2-3,TRBV4-3,CASSQALEREVIDTQYF,TGCGCCAGCAGCCAAGCGCTAGAGCGGGAGGTCATAGATACGCAGTATTTT
.,TRBD1,TRBJ1-3,TRBV2,CASSDGQAPAGNTIYF,TGTGCCAGCAGCGACGGACAGGCCCCCGCTGGAAACACCATATATTTT
.,.,TRBJ1-2,TRBV18,CASSLDRNYGYTF,TGTGCCAGCTCGCTAGACAGAAACTATGGCTACACCTTC
.,TRBD1,TRBJ1-1,TRBV6-1,CASSEGDSRAFF,TGTGCCAGCAGTGAAGGGGACAGTAGGGCTTTCTTT
once,.,TRBJ1-2,TRBV3-1/TRBV3-2,CASSQVWGGGGYGYTF,TGTGCCAGCAGCCAAGTGTGGGGAGGGGGGGGCTATGGCTACACCTTC
.,.,TRBJ1-4,TRBV4-3,CASSRSRGNEKLFF,TGCGCCAGCAGCCGCAGCCGGGGTAATGAAAAACTGTTTTTT
.,.,TRBJ1-1,TRBV3-1/TRBV3-2,CASSRGQREAFF,TGTGCCAGCAGCCGGGGACAAAGAGAAGCTTTCTTT
.,.,TRBJ2-3,TRBV6-5,CASSPGADTQYF,TGTGCCAGCAGTCCCGGGGCAGATACGCAGTATTTT
.,.,TRBJ2-3,TRBV25-1,CASSGRGTDTQYF,TGTGCCAGCAGTGGTCGGGGCACAGATACGCAGTATTTT
.,.,TRBJ2-1,TRBV28,CASKGLAPGNYNEQFF,TGTGCCAGCAAAGGTCTAGCGCCGGGAAATTACAATGAGCAGTTCTTC
.,.,TRBJ1-5,TRBV19,CASSPQPVASNQPQHF,TGTGCCAGTAGTCCTCAGCCAGTCGCTAGCAATCAGCCCCAGCATTTT
once,.,TRBJ2-3,TRBV10-2,CASTSTQDTQYF,TGCGCCAGCACCTCGACCCAAGATACGCAGTATTTT
.,TRBD1,TRBJ1-1,TRBV5-6,CASSQGQGATEAFF,TGTGCCAGCAGCCAGGGACAGGGGGCCACTGAAGCTTTCTTT
.,TRBD1,TRBJ1-2,TRBV5-4,CASSDRDRGIYNYGYTF,TGTGCCAGCAGCGACCGGGACAGGGGTATATATAACTATGGCTACACCTTC
.,.,TRBJ1-4,TRBV2,CASSEQTHSLEEKLFF,TGTGCCAGCAGTGAACAAACACATTCCTTGGAGGAAAAACTGTTTTTT
.,TRBD2,TRBJ2-1,TRBV6-4,CASSEREGSYNEQFF,TGTGCCAGCAGTGAGCGGGAGGGCTCCTACAATGAGCAGTTCTTC
.,.,TRBJ2-5,TRBV3-1/TRBV3-2,CASSQDATAEETQYF,TGTGCCAGCAGCCAAGACGCGACAGCCGAAGAGACCCAGTACTTC
.,.,TRBJ2-1,TRBV7-9,CASSWRYNEQFF,TGTGCCAGCAGCTGGAGATACAATGAGCAGTTCTTC
.,TRBD2,TRBJ2-3,TRBV7-2,CASSPKLAVSTDTQYF,TGTGCCAGCAGTCCAAAACTAGCGGTTAGCACAGATACGCAGTATTTT
.,TRBD1,TRBJ2-1,TRBV5-1,CASSSGQGARNEQFF,TGCGCCAGCAGCTCGGGACAGGGGGCGAGGAATGAGCAGTTCTTC
.,TRBD2,TRBJ2-3,TRBV7-2,CASSSSSAGLGHTQYF,TGTGCCAGCAGCTCCTCATCAGCGGGATTAGGTCATACGCAGTATTTT
.,TRBD1,TRBJ1-4,TRBV2,CASNEEGALPTNEKLFF,TGTGCCAGCAACGAGGAGGGGGCCCTACCAACTAATGAAAAACTGTTTTTT
.,.,TRBJ1-2,TRBV7-2,CASSSDYYGYTF,TGTGCCAGCAGCTCGGACTACTATGGCTACACCTTC
once,.,TRBJ2-5,TRBV11-3,CASSPLGGDGETQYF,TGTGCCAGCAGCCCCCTAGGGGGAGACGGAGAGACCCAGTACTTC
.,.,TRBJ2-1,TRBV2,CAALIRGYEQFF,TGTGCCGCCCTCATCAGGGGTTATGAGCAGTTCTTC
.,.,TRBJ1-4,TRBV7-8,CASSVDSSTNEKLFF,TGTGCCAGCAGCGTGGACAGTTCAACTAATGAAAAACTGTTTTTT
.,TRBD2,TRBJ2-1,TRBV19,CASSLSGVLNEQFF,TGTGCCAGTAGTCTAAGCGGGGTGCTCAATGAGCAGTTCTTC
.,.,TRBJ1-1,TRBV9,CASSVVSVGNTEAFF,TGTGCCAGCAGCGTAGTTTCTGTGGGGAACACTGAAGCTTTCTTT
.,.,TRBJ2-3,TRBV5-6,CASSLVLFWGSTDTQYF,TGTGCCAGCAGCTTGGTTTTGTTTTGGGGGAGCACAGATACGCAGTATTTT
.,TRBD2,TRBJ2-5,TRBV7-2,CASRSGRAGETQYF,TGTGCCAGCAGAAGTGGGAGGGCCGGAGAGACCCAGTACTTC
.,.,TRBJ2-3,TRBV7-9,CASSLGRRGYTDTQYF,TGTGCCAGCAGCTTAGGGAGACGGGGGTACACAGATACGCAGTATTTT
.,TRBD1,TRBJ1-1,TRBV5-4,CASRTGGKTEAFF,TGTGCCAGCAGGACAGGGGGCAAGACTGAAGCTTTCTTT
.,.,TRBJ1-4,TRBV2,CASSEAGGRVYEKLFF,TGTGCCAGCAGTGAAGCTGGGGGGCGGGTTTATGAAAAACTGTTTTTT
.,.,TRBJ1-3,TRBV30,CAWSAGRFSGNTIYF,TGTGCCTGGAGTGCTGGGAGGTTCTCTGGAAACACCATATATTTT
.,TRBD1,TRBJ1-2,TRBV29-1,CSVEAGTAYGYTF,TGCAGCGTTGAGGCCGGGACAGCCTATGGCTACACCTTC
few,.,TRBJ2-7,TRBV3-1/TRBV3-2,CASSQDLVQGLYEQYF,TGTGCCAGCAGCCAAGATTTGGTTCAGGGCCTCTACGAGCAGTACTTC
.,.,TRBJ2-3,TRBV7-2,CASSALATDTQYF,TGTGCCAGCAGCGCGCTAGCGACAGATACGCAGTATTTT
few,TRBD2,TRBJ2-1,TRBV2,CASSDGLAGGSSYNEQFF,TGTGCCAGCAGTGATGGGCTAGCGGGGGGGAGCTCCTACAATGAGCAGTTCTTC
.,.,TRBJ1-1,TRBV5-1,CASSFIVMNTEAFF,TGCGCCAGCAGCTTCATAGTGATGAACACTGAAGCTTTCTTT
.,.,TRBJ1-5,TRBV5-6,CASSLSRHNQPQHF,TGTGCCAGCAGCTTGAGCAGACACAATCAGCCCCAGCATTTT
.,.,TRBJ2-5,TRBV6-5,CATGGAIRETQYF,TGTGCCACGGGCGGGGCCATTCGGGAGACCCAGTACTTC
few,TRBD1,TRBJ2-2,TRBV18,CASSPGRGLGNTGELFF,TGTGCCAGCTCACCTGGCAGGGGGCTCGGGAACACCGGGGAGCTGTTTTTT
.,.,TRBJ1-6,TRBV6-5,CATVIESSYNSPLHF,TGTGCCACCGTTATTGAGAGCTCCTATAATTCACCCCTCCACTTT
.,.,TRBJ1-1,TRBV5-6,CASSPTPQGLTEAFF,TGTGCCAGCAGCCCCACCCCCCAGGGACTCACTGAAGCTTTCTTT
.,.,TRBJ2-5,TRBV7-8,CASSLRGGETQYF,TGTGCCAGCAGCTTACGGGGTGGGGAGACCCAGTACTTC
few,.,TRBJ1-2,TRBV14,CASSQGGSYTSYGYTF,TGTGCCAGCAGCCAAGGTGGCTCCTACACTTCCTATGGCTACACCTTC
.,.,TRBJ2-5,TRBV27,CASLAAGGETQYF,TGTGCCAGCCTGGCAGCCGGCGGGGAGACCCAGTACTTC